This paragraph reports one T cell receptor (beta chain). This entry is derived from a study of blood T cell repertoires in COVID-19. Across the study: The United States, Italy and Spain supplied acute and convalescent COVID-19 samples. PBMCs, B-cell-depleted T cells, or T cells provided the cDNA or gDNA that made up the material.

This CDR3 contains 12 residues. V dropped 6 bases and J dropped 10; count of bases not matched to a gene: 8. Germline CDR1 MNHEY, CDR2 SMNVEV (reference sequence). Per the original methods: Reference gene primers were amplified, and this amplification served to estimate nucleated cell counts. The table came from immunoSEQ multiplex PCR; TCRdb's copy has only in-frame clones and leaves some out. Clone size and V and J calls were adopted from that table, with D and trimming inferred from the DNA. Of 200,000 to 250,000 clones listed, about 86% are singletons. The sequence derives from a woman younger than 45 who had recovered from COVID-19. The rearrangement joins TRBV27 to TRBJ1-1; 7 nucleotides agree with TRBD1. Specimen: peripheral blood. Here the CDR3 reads CASRLPQGVAFF. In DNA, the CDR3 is TGTGCCAGCAGACTCCCCCAGGGGGTAGCTTTCTTT.